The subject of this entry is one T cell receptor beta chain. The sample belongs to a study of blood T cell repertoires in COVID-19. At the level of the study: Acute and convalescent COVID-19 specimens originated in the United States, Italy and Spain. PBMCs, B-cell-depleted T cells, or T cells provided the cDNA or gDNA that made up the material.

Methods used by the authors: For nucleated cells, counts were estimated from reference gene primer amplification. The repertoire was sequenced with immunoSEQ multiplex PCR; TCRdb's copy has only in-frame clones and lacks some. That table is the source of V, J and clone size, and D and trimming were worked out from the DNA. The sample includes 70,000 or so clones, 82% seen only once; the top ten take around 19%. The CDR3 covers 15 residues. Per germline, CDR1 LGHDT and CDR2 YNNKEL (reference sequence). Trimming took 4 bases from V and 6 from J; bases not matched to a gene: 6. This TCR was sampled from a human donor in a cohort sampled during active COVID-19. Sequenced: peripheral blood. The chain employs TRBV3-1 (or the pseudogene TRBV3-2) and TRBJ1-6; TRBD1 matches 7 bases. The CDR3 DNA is TGTGCCAGCAGCCCCCAGACAGGGAGTAATTCACCCCTCCACTTT. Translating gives CASSPQTGSNSPLHF.